Following are 16 T cell receptor beta chains from one sample sequenced in a study of yellow fever vaccine responses in identical twins. TCRdb independently ran MiXCR on the RT-PCR reads; one entry per CDR3 protein. The sample has tens of thousands of distinct CDR3 sequences; roughly 60% are singletons. The sample in question was T cells from blood (PBMCs), unsorted or a sorted subset (not recorded which), obtained before or after yellow fever vaccination (not recorded which). The receptors stem from a woman aged 18-29 years who received the yellow fever vaccine.

Here the CDR3 reads CASSLGNSYEQYF. The DNA of the CDR3 is TGTGCCAGCAGCTTAGGCAACTCCTACGAGCAGTACTTC. The V call is TRBV11-1, the J call TRBJ2-7; D unclear. Trimming left V 1 base short and J 0 bases short, with 4 bases between. The CDR3 spans 13 residues. In germline, CDR1 is SGHAT, CDR2 FQDESV (reference sequence).

This clonotype came up a few times. The rearrangement links TRBV20-1 to TRBJ2-7, with D tentatively TRBD1 (5 bases). This CDR3 spans 12 amino acids. V was pared by 7 bases and J by 3 bases, with 13 bases between. Germline values: CDR1 DFQATT, CDR2 SNEGSKA (reference sequence). The CDR3 nucleotides are TGCAGTGTTCAGGGAAGTTTCTACGAGCAGTACTTC. It is translated as CSVQGSFYEQYF.

The chain combines TRBV11-1 with TRBJ1-4; 11 bases are shared with TRBD1. The length of the CDR3 is 15 residues. Germline trimming cut 5 bases from V and 7 bases from J; bases unmatched to any gene: 6. Germline V lookup: CDR1 SGHAT, CDR2 FQDESV (reference sequence). The CDR3: CASSPGQGAGEKLFF. As DNA, the CDR3 is TGTGCCAGCAGCCCTGGACAGGGGGCAGGTGAAAAACTGTTTTTT.

CDR3 nucleotides: TGTGCCAGCAGCTTGCTTTCCGGGACAGCTAATACAGAAGCTTTCTTT. Protein: CASSLLSGTANTEAFF. This chain links TRBV11-1 with TRBJ1-1; the match to TRBD1 covers 7 bases. This CDR3 spans 16 amino acids. The germline V gene encodes CDR1 SGHAT and CDR2 FQDESV (reference sequence). The V segment lost 3 bases and the J segment 8 bases; nucleotides outside the gene matches: 15.

This chain connects TRBV20-1 to TRBJ2-2, with 11 bases aligning to TRBD1. Trimming at V came to 5 bases and at J to 5 bases, leaving 4 bases not matched to a gene. The CDR3 length is 14 residues. Germline V lookup: CDR1 DFQATT, CDR2 SNEGSKA (reference sequence). The CDR3 reads CSAWTGGKTGELFF. Written as DNA, the CDR3 is TGCAGTGCTTGGACAGGGGGCAAAACCGGGGAGCTGTTTTTT.

A single count supports this clonotype. The CDR3 bases are TGTGCCAGCAGTGAAACCACGAACTATGGCTACACCTTC. Translation gives CASSETTNYGYTF. The chain links TRBV2 to TRBJ1-2; D is ambiguous. V lost 2 bases to trimming and J lost 2 bases, with 6 bases between them. Germline V lookup: CDR1 SNHLY, CDR2 FYNNEI. CDR3 length equals 13 residues.

The V gene is TRBV4-2, the J gene TRBJ2-5; D may correspond to TRBD1 or TRBD2 (7 bases each). Germline lookup yields CDR1 LGHNA and CDR2 YNFKEQ. This CDR3 region has 14 residues. V was shortened by 4 bases and J by 0 bases, with 9 bases between the two germline ends. The chain's CDR3 is CASSPGGDQETQYF. CDR3 DNA sequence: TGTGCCAGCAGCCCAGGGGGGGACCAAGAGACCCAGTACTTC.

The V and J genes are TRBV4-1 and TRBJ1-1; maybe TRBD1 (5 bases). The germline V gene encodes CDR1 MGHRA and CDR2 YSYEKL. The CDR3 spans 14 residues. V lost 4 bases and J 1 base, leaving 10 bases between the germline ends. CDR3 sequence (DNA): TGCGCCAGCAGCCCCTGGGGCGAGAACACTGAAGCTTTCTTT. It yields the protein CASSPWGENTEAFF.

CDR3 DNA sequence: TGCGCCAGCAGCTCCCCGGGGGAAAGCTCCTATAATTCACCCCTCCACTTT. This sequence encodes CASSSPGESSYNSPLHF. The rearrangement links TRBV5-1 to TRBJ1-6, with D perhaps TRBD1 (5 bases). Germline loops: CDR1 SGHRS, CDR2 YFSETQ. Trimming removed 3 bases at V and 0 bases at J, with 13 bases between. The CDR3 runs 17 residues.

This clonotype was detected a few times. The chain joins TRBV7-9 to TRBJ2-2, with a weak D call TRBD2 (5 bases). V lost 4 bases to trimming and J lost 6 bases, with 9 bases between them. CDR1 and CDR2 from the germline V gene are SEHNR and FQNEAQ (reference sequence). This CDR3 is built from 13 residues. The CDR3 is CASSSTRPGELFF. The CDR3 nucleotides read TGTGCCAGCAGCTCCACTAGGCCCGGGGAGCTGTTTTTT.

The chain has TRBV20-1 and TRBJ1-2; D possibly corresponds to TRBD1 (5 bases). CDR3 length equals 13 residues. Trimming cost V 3 bases and J 5 bases, with 13 bases left between them. In germline, CDR1 is DFQATT, CDR2 SNEGSKA (reference sequence). CDR3 sequence reads: CSASPGGLYGYTF. The CDR3 DNA reads TGCAGTGCTAGTCCGGGGGGTCTTTATGGCTACACCTTC.

This clonotype was seen a few times. The chain recombines TRBV7-6 with TRBJ2-3, with D perhaps TRBD2 (5 bases). The germline V gene encodes CDR1 SGHVS and CDR2 FNYEAQ. The CDR3 extends over 16 amino acids. Between the trimmed V and J ends, which lost 5 bases and 2 bases, there was a span of 17 bases. The CDR3 reads CASSPLSGLATDTQYF. CDR3 DNA sequence: TGTGCCAGCAGCCCCCTCTCGGGTCTAGCCACAGATACGCAGTATTTT.

The rearrangement uses TRBV19 and TRBJ1-1; TRBD1 aligns across 8 bases. Germline CDR1 reads LNHDA; CDR2 reads SQIVND (reference sequence). CDR3 length: 15 residues. V dropped 4 bases and J dropped 4; count of bases not matched to a gene: 8. The CDR3 sequence: CASSTTDRVGTEAFF. In DNA, the CDR3 is TGTGCCAGTAGTACGACGGACAGGGTGGGCACTGAAGCTTTCTTT.

V and J are TRBV11-1 and TRBJ2-7, with 7 bases that match TRBD1. Germline trimming cut 4 bases from V and 3 bases from J; bases unmatched to any gene: 9. Per germline, CDR1 SGHAT and CDR2 FQDESV (reference sequence). The CDR3 length is 15 residues. CDR3 nucleotide sequence: TGTGCCAGCAGCTCCACGACAGGGACCTACTACGAGCAGTACGTC. Its protein product is CASSSTTGTYYEQYV.

The V call is TRBV28, the J call TRBJ2-1; D ambiguous. CDR1 is MDHEN, CDR2 SYDVKM, per germline. The CDR3 has 16 amino acids. Deletions cut 2 bases from V and 0 bases from J, with 11 bases between. CDR3 sequence reads: CASSLLLSSSYNEQFF. DNA of the CDR3: TGTGCCAGCAGTTTACTTCTTTCCAGCTCCTACAATGAGCAGTTCTTC.

The rearrangement joins TRBV19 to TRBJ2-1; D uncertain. The CDR3 loop spans 16 amino acids. V was cut by 5 bases and J by 1 base, with 15 bases left in between. The germline CDR1 and CDR2 sequences are LNHDA and SQIVND (reference sequence). The CDR3 DNA sequence: TGTGCCAGTAGTGGGCCTGCAGAACCATCCTACAATGAGCAGTTCTTC. Residues: CASSGPAEPSYNEQFF.